Following are 12 T cell receptor beta chains from one sample sequenced in a study of regulatory T cells in long-lasting Graves disease. In building TCR beta libraries, iRepertoire HTBI primers were used together with Arm-PCR of CDR3 regions. TCRdb called the multiplex PCR reads again in MiXCR, with one record for every CDR3 protein. The sample has roughly 410,000 distinct CDR3 sequences, over 14% seen once. Time point described: newly diagnosed GD, antithyroid drugs for less than 3 months. From RNA extracted from PBMCs, the TCR library was made. The sample also formed part of further work on T cells in Graves' hyperthyroidism and ophthalmopathy.

The starting material was peripheral blood mononuclear cells (PBMCs), obtained at new diagnosis, from a patient treated with antithyroid drugs. These receptors all come from a woman aged 35 to 49 with Graves disease.

V and J are TRBV11-2 and TRBJ2-1; TRBD2 aligns across 11 bases. The CDR3 extends over 16 amino acids. CDR1 and CDR2 (germline): SGHAT, FQNNGV. The trim removed 5 bases at V and 4 bases at J, leaving 7 bases unmatched. CDR3 DNA: TGTGCCAGCAGCGAAGGGACTAGCGGACTTTACAATGAGCAGTTCTTC. Translation gives CASSEGTSGLYNEQFF.

This clonotype was seen ten or more times. The V call is TRBV27, the J call TRBJ2-5, with D possibly being TRBD1 or TRBD2 (5 bases each). V shed 5 bases and J shed 5 bases, with 15 bases lying between them. Germline CDR1 MNHEY, CDR2 SMNVEV (reference sequence). The CDR3 covers 14 residues. The CDR3 nucleotides are TGTGCCAGCAGTCTTATGAGGGGTGGCGAGACCCAGTACTTC. Its translation: CASSLMRGGETQYF.

Regarding this clonotype: This may arise from a read error, as a much more abundant clone is one base away. The genes are TRBV28 and TRBJ1-1, with 7 bases aligning to TRBD1. Germline values: CDR1 MDHEN, CDR2 SYDVKM. The CDR3 totals 17 residues. CDR3 nucleotide sequence: TGTACCAGCAGTTTGCCCGGCCTGACAGGGTTTAACACTGAAGCTTTCTTT. This encodes CTSSLPGLTGFNTEAFF.

This clonotype has a handful of counts. V and J are TRBV5-4 and TRBJ1-2, with TRBD1 matching over 9 bases. The CDR3 has 13 amino acids. Germline-derived CDR1 and CDR2 are SGHNT and YYREEE (reference sequence). After removal of 4 bases from V and 6 bases from J, the junction contained 4 bases not matched to a gene. CDR3: CASSRDREDGYTF. The CDR3 DNA sequence: TGTGCCAGCAGCAGGGACAGGGAGGATGGCTACACCTTC.

The sample holds many counts of this clonotype. The chain has TRBV11-2 and TRBJ2-7; D call uncertain. Germline values: CDR1 SGHAT, CDR2 FQNNGV. The CDR3 extends over 14 amino acids. The V end lost 0 bases, the J end lost 6 bases, and 12 bases lay between the germline ends. The CDR3 coding sequence is TGTGCCAGCAGCTTAGATACCGGGCACCTCGAGCAGTACTTC. Its translation is CASSLDTGHLEQYF.

V gene TRBV2 combines with J gene TRBJ1-4; D gene unclear. This CDR3 is 11 amino acids long. V lost 6 bases to trimming and J lost 7 bases, with 6 bases between them. The germline V gene has CDR1 SNHLY and CDR2 FYNNEI. CDR3 in DNA: TGTGCCAGCAGGTTTACTGAAAAACTGTTTTTT. Amino acid sequence: CASRFTEKLFF.

This clonotype was seen at least ten times. V and J are TRBV7-8 and TRBJ2-7; tentatively, D is TRBD2 (6 bases). CDR3 length equals 14 residues. The ends were cut back, 5 bases at V and 5 bases at J, with 16 bases in the middle. Germline loops: CDR1 SGHVS, CDR2 FQNEAQ. The CDR3 nucleotides read TGTGCCAGCAGCGGGACTGGCAGAGGGGACGAGCAGTACTTC. Its translation: CASSGTGRGDEQYF.

This clonotype was seen a few times. This chain connects TRBV3-1 to TRBJ2-7; 9 positions agree with TRBD2. V lost 4 bases, J lost 5 bases, and 9 bases stayed unmatched. CDR3 length: 15 amino acids. The germline gives CDR1 LGHDT, CDR2 YNNKEL (reference sequence). The CDR3 DNA follows: TGTGCCAGCAGCCCGAGGGGTAGCGGGAGCGACGAGCAGTACTTC. Translating it yields CASSPRGSGSDEQYF.

In its sample, this clonotype was seen a few times. V gene TRBV28 combines with J gene TRBJ1-1; D remains ambiguous. V lost 2 bases and J 4 bases, leaving 11 bases between the germline ends. Germline V gene lookup returns CDR1 MDHEN and CDR2 SYDVKM. The CDR3 is made up of 14 amino acids. CDR3 sequence reads: CASSLGRSSTEAFF. Here the CDR3 DNA reads TGTGCCAGCAGTTTAGGACGCTCGAGCACTGAAGCTTTCTTT.

This clonotype was counted many times. V gene TRBV28 combines with J gene TRBJ1-4; D remains unclear. CDR1 is MDHEN, CDR2 SYDVKM, per germline. The V and J ends lost 4 bases and 4 bases respectively, with 13 bases between them. The length of the CDR3 is 15 residues. CDR3 region: CASSSPGGSNEKLFF. CDR3 DNA: TGTGCCAGCAGTTCCCCGGGAGGGAGTAATGAAAAACTGTTTTTT.

This clonotype showed up many times. The gene calls are TRBV19 and TRBJ1-2, with no clear D. CDR1 and CDR2 from the germline V gene are LNHDA and SQIVND (reference sequence). V lost 5 bases and J lost 1, with 5 bases in between. The CDR3 is 12 residues long. This chain's CDR3 is CASSPDNYGYTF. CDR3 bases: TGTGCCAGTAGTCCTGATAACTATGGCTACACCTTC.

This clonotype came up many times. The chain uses TRBV20-1 and TRBJ2-2; no firm D call. This CDR3 region has 12 residues. Looked up from germline, CDR1 is DFQATT and CDR2 is SNEGSKA (reference sequence). V was clipped by 3 bases and J by 3 bases, with 5 bases between them. CDR3 in DNA: TGCAGTGCTAGGGTCTACACCGGGGAGCTGTTTTTT. Translated: CSARVYTGELFF.